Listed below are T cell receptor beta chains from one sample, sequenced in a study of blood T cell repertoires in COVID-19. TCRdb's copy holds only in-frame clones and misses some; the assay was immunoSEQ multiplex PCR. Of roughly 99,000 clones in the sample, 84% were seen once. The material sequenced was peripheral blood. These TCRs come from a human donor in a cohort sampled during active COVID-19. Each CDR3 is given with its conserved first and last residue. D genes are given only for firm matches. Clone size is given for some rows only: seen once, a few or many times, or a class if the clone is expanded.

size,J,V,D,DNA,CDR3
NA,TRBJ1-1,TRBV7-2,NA,TGTGCCAGCAGCACGACTTATGGTATGAACACTGAAGCTTTCTTT,CASSTTYGMNTEAFF
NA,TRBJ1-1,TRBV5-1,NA,TGCGCCAGCAGCTTTGAGGTTATGCGGAATACTGAAGCTTTCTTT,CASSFEVMRNTEAFF
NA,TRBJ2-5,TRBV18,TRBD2,TGTGCCAGCTCACCGCCGACGACTAGCGGGAGTCAGACCCAGTACTTC,CASSPPTTSGSQTQYF
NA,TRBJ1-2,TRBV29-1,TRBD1,TGCAGCGTTGAGGCGGGACAGGGATATGGCTACACCTTC,CSVEAGQGYGYTF
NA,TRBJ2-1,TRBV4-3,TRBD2,TGCGCCAGCAGAGCAACTAGCGGGGGAGGCCTTATCTACAATGAGCAGTTCTTC,CASRATSGGGLIYNEQFF
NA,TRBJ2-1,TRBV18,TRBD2,TGTGCCAGCTCACGACAGGCGGGAGGCAATACCTACAATGAGCAGTTCTTC,CASSRQAGGNTYNEQFF
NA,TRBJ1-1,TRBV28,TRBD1,TGTGCCAGCAGTACCGGACAGGGGATAGCTTTCTTT,CASSTGQGIAFF
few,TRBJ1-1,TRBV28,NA,TGTGCCAGCAGTTTAGGGCGGGCTGAAGCTTTCTTT,CASSLGRAEAFF
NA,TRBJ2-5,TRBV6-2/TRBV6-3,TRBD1,TGTGCCAGCAGACCTAACAGGGGGCGAATGGAGACCCAGTACTTC,CASRPNRGRMETQYF
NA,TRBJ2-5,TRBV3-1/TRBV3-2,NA,TGTGCCAGCAGCCAAAGAGGGGGGGGCGCTCAAGAGACCCAGTACTTC,CASSQRGGGAQETQYF
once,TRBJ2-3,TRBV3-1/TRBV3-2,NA,TGTGCCAGCAGCCAATTCCAGGGCACAGATACGCAGTATTTT,CASSQFQGTDTQYF
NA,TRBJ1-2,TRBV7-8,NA,TGTGCCAGCAGCCCGCGGTTCCGGGACTTCTATAACTATGGCTACACCTTC,CASSPRFRDFYNYGYTF
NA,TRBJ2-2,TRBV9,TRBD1,TGTGCCAGCAGCGTTGGACAGGGTCGGACCGGGGAGCTGTTTTTT,CASSVGQGRTGELFF
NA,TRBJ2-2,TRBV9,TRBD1,TGTGCCTCCGGACAGGTGACCGGGGAGCTGTTTTTT,CASGQVTGELFF
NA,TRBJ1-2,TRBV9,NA,TGTGCCAGCAGCGTAGTGGGCAGCCACGACGAACATGGCTACACCTTC,CASSVVGSHDEHGYTF
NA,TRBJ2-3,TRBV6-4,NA,TGTGCCAGCAGTGCCCATGGGGAGGATACGCAGTATTTT,CASSAHGEDTQYF
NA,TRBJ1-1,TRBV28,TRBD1,TGTGCCAGCAGTTTATTGCACAGGGGGGAAGCTTTCTTT,CASSLLHRGEAFF
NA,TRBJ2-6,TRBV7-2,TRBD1,TGTGCCAGCAGGAGGACAGGGACCCCCTCTGGGGCCAACGTCCTGACTTTC,CASRRTGTPSGANVLTF
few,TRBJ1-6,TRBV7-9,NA,TGTGCCAGCAGCTGGCCGGGAGCACCCCTCCACTTT,CASSWPGAPLHF
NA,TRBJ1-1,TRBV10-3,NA,TGTGCCATCAGTGAGTCGGGACAACCGAACACTGAAGCTTTCTTT,CAISESGQPNTEAFF
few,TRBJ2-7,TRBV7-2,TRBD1,TGTGCCAGCGGGACAGGGGGCCCCTACGAGCAGTACTTC,CASGTGGPYEQYF
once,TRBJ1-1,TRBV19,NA,TGTGCCAGTACCCAGAGCGTGGGGGCTTGGACTGAAGCTTTCTTT,CASTQSVGAWTEAFF
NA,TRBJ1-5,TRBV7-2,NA,TGTGCCAGCAGCTTAGTGGGGCGTTTAAATCAGCCCCAGCATTTT,CASSLVGRLNQPQHF
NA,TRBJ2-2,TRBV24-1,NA,TGTGCCACCAGTGATAACACAGGAGAGGACACCGGGGAGCTGTTTTTT,CATSDNTGEDTGELFF